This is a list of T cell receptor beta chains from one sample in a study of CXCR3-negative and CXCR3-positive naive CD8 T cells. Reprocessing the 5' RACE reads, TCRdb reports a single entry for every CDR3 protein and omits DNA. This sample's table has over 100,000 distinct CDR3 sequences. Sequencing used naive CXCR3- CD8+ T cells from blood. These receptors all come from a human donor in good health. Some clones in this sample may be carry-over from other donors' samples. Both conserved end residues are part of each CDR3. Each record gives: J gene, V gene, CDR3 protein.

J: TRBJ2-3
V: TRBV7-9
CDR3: CASSLDRQVYTDTQYF

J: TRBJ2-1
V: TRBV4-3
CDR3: CASSRGVDGESYNEQFF

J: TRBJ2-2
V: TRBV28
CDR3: CASTLLRPIGGELFF

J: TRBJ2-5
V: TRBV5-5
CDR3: CASSFPGLGDETQYF

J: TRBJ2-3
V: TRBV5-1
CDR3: CASSLEATRTDTQYF

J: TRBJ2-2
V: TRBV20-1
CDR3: CSARKGNTGELFF

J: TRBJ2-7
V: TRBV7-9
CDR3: CASTERDTPSYEQYF

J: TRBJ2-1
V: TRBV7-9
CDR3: CASTEESSYNEQFF

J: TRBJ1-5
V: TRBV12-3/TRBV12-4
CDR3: CASSGTGSFGVNQPQHF

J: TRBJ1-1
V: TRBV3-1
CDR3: CASSRTIRTGSTEAFF

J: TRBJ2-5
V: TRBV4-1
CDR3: CASSPMASGRLVETQYF

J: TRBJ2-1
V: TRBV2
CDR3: CASTTSGGNEQFF

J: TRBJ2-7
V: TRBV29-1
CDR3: CSVESTGLYEQYF

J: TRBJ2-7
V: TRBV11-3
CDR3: CASSFPGQPYEQYF

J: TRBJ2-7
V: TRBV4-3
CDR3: CASSQAAAGTPTYEQYF

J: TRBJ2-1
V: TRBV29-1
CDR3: CSVEDPWGSSRNEQFF

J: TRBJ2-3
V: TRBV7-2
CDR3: CASSLAWDERSSTDTQYF

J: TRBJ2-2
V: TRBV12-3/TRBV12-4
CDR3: CASSLALAGELFF

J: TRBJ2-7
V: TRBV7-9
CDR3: CASSLLLAGGLHSYEQYF

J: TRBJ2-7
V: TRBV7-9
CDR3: CASAGGGQNYEQYF

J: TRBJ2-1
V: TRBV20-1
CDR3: CSAWALGAGEQFF

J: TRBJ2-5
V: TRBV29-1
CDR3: CSSSRDFQETQYF

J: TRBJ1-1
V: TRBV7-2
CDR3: CASSLYAVGTGGGVEAFF

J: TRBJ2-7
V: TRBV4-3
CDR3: CASSPGLAGHEQYF

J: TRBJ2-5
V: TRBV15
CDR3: CATSRSGKRQETQYF

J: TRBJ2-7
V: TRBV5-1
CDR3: CASSFDRGQGEQYF

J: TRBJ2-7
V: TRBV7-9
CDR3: CASSLQGNEQYF

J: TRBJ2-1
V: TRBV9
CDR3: CASSMPFGSTDNEQFF

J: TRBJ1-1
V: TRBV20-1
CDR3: CSARDGAGTEAFF

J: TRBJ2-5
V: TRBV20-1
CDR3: CSATPGGRVATQYF

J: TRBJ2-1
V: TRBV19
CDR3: CASSPGKYNEQFF

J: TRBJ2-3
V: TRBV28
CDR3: CASSQTGVMQYF

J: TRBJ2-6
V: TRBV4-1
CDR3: CASRQVPGHYSGANVLTF

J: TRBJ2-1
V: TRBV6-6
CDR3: CASRDGSNEQFF

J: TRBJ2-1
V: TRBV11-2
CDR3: CASSLDGTGLAGYNEQFF

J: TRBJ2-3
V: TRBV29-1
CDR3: CSVEGQGRGLLTDTQYF

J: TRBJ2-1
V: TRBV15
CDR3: CATSRNFQLAGLGEEQFF

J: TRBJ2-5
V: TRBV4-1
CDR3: CASSQVSGSKETQYF

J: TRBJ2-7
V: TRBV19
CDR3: CASSWKGAPYEQYF

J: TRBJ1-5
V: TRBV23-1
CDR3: CASSLRGSQHF

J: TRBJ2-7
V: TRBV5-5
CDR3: CASSPGTGYLYEQYF

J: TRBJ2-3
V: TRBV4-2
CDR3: CASSQDPRGGTDTQYF

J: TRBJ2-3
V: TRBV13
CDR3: CASSSLTGEGTDTQYF

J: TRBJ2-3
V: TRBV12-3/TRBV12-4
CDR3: CASSLFLAGTDTQYF

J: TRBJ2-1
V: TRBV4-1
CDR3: CASSQGGGLAGDSYNEQFF

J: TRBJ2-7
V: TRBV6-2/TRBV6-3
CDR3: CASRGRGGPYEQYF

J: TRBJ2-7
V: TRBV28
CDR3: CASRGYGQYYEQYF

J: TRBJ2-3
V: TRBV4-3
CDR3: CASSQEDSGGWADTQYF

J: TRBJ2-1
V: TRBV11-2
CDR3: CASSLGRVALSYNEQFF

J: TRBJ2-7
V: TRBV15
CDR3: CATSSRLAGLYEQYF

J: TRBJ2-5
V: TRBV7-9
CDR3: CASSFPAEETQYF

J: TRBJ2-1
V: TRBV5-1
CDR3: CASLAEKSSYNEQFF

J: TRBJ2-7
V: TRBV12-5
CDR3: CASGNLYEQYF

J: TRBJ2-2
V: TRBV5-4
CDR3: CASSLLSIHRVGSNTGELFF